This entry concerns a single T cell receptor beta chain. The germline CDR1 and CDR2 sequences are MNHNS and SASEGT. V dropped 6 bases and J dropped 8 bases, with 20 bases sitting between them. This CDR3 region has 15 residues. From the 5' RACE reads, TCRdb called clonotypes with MiXCR, one entry per CDR3 protein. The sample yields around 80,000 distinct CDR3 sequences, over 10% seen once. This sample is part of a study of early T cells in non-severe SARS-CoV-2 infection. Study information: Chains from this unsorted whole-blood bulk RNA could not be paired.

This receptor was identified in an adult who was a healthcare worker with PCR-confirmed SARS-CoV-2 infection or an uninfected control (not recorded which). This chain uses TRBV6-1 with TRBJ1-5; D is perhaps TRBD1 (6 bases). The source material was whole blood. The DNA for the CDR3 is TGTGCCAGCAGACCCACGGTGAGGGGGTTGGAGCCCCAGCATTTT. Protein product: CASRPTVRGLEPQHF.